Listed here is a single TCR beta chain. The sample comes from a study of blood T cell repertoires in COVID-19. Study details: Whether acute or convalescent, the COVID-19 samples came from the United States, Italy and Spain. Nucleic acid was either cDNA or gDNA, and it came from T cells, B-cell-depleted T cells, or PBMCs.

CDR3 length equals 11 residues. Original processing notes: Nucleated cell counts were estimated from reference gene primer amplification. Measured with immunoSEQ multiplex PCR; TCRdb has only the in-frame clones, and not every one. That table supplies the V and J calls and clone size; D and trimming were determined from the DNA. The data hold more than 95,000 clones, with approximately 91% observed a single time. This receptor was obtained from a human donor in a cohort sampled during active COVID-19. The chain employs TRBV12-2 and TRBJ1-2. TRBV12-2 is recorded as a pseudogene. Sequencing was performed on peripheral blood. The CDR3 bases are TGTGCAAGTTACTGTGATTATGGCTACACCTTC. Its protein product is CASYCDYGYTF.